The rows below give T cell receptor beta chains drawn from one sample of a study of shared clonotypes between healthy human individuals. Measured with immunoSEQ multiplex PCR; TCRdb has only the in-frame clones, and not every one. In the table there are 500,000 to 550,000 clones, about 96% of which are singletons. Sequenced input: naive CD4+ T cells sorted from blood. These receptors originate from a woman aged 25-40 years in good health. Each CDR3 is given with its conserved first and last residue. The D gene is left open where the match is weak. Clone size appears in some rows only: once, few, many, or a class for an expanded clone.

cdr3_aa | cdr3_nt | clone_size | d_call | j_call | v_call
CAAPDPDPPYEQYF | TGTGCCGCCCCGGACCCGGACCCACCCTACGAGCAGTACTTC | - | - | TRBJ2-7 | TRBV30
CASSFQTDRQETQYF | TGCGCCAGCAGCTTCCAGACGGACAGGCAAGAGACCCAGTACTTC | - | TRBD1 | TRBJ2-5 | TRBV5-1
CASRREPGELFF | TGTGCCAGCAGGAGGGAGCCGGGGGAGCTGTTTTTT | - | - | TRBJ2-2 | TRBV6-5
CASSPPGGFMETQYF | TGTGCCAGCTCACCACCGGGGGGCTTTATGGAGACCCAGTACTTC | - | - | TRBJ2-5 | TRBV18
CASSVELGGFNYGYTF | TGTGCCAGCAGCGTAGAGCTCGGGGGGTTTAACTATGGCTACACCTTC | - | - | TRBJ1-2 | TRBV9
CASSYGVGETQYF | TGTGCCAGCAGTTACGGAGTGGGAGAGACCCAGTACTTC | once | - | TRBJ2-5 | TRBV6-6
CASSFAPSGRETQYF | TGTGCCAGCAGCTTCGCGCCTAGCGGGAGAGAGACCCAGTACTTC | - | TRBD2 | TRBJ2-5 | TRBV13
CASSFDRFTYEQYF | TGTGCCAGCAGTTTTGACAGATTCACCTACGAGCAGTACTTC | - | - | TRBJ2-7 | TRBV27
CASSIPGQGADEQFF | TGTGCCAGTAGTATACCGGGACAGGGGGCAGATGAGCAGTTCTTC | - | TRBD1 | TRBJ2-1 | TRBV19
CASSNLRPAPQHF | TGTGCCAGCAGTAACCTGCGGCCGGCCCCCCAGCATTTT | - | - | TRBJ1-5 | TRBV28
CASSSTAGTGEAFF | TGTGCCAGCAGCTCAACGGCGGGAACCGGTGAAGCTTTCTTT | - | - | TRBJ1-1 | TRBV7-9
CASSRLAGSEYEQYF | TGCGCCAGCAGTCGACTAGCGGGATCGGAATACGAGCAGTACTTC | - | TRBD2 | TRBJ2-7 | TRBV5-1
CASMGRNTEAFF | TGTGCCAGCATGGGGAGAAACACTGAAGCTTTCTTT | - | - | TRBJ1-1 | TRBV28
CASSLNRFAAQYF | TGTGCCAGCTCATTAAATCGGTTTGCCGCGCAGTATTTT | - | - | TRBJ2-3 | TRBV18
CASSPRTHTGELFF | TGTGCCAGCAGCCCCCGTACTCACACCGGGGAGCTGTTTTTT | - | - | TRBJ2-2 | TRBV9
CATSRVPPPSLHQPQHF | TGTGCCACCAGCAGAGTACCCCCACCTTCGTTGCATCAGCCCCAGCATTTT | - | - | TRBJ1-5 | TRBV15
CATTLRDRGSPLHF | TGTGCCACCACTCTCCGGGACAGGGGTTCACCCCTCCACTTT | - | TRBD1 | TRBJ1-6 | TRBV6-1
CASGRLVWNEQFF | TGTGCCAGCGGACGGCTAGTGTGGAATGAGCAGTTCTTC | - | - | TRBJ2-1 | TRBV6-1
CAISEGLAGPYEQYF | TGTGCCATCAGTGAAGGACTAGCGGGCCCCTACGAGCAGTACTTC | - | TRBD2 | TRBJ2-7 | TRBV10-3
CASSTPGLAGQTMDEQFF | TGTGCCAGCAGTACCCCGGGACTAGCGGGACAGACAATGGATGAGCAGTTCTTC | - | TRBD2 | TRBJ2-1 | TRBV2
CASSRRGPNQPQHF | TGTGCCAGCTCACGGCGTGGACCCAATCAGCCCCAGCATTTT | - | - | TRBJ1-5 | TRBV18
CASSEATSGSRSYEQYF | TGTGCCAGCAGCGAGGCGACTAGCGGGAGTAGGTCCTACGAGCAGTACTTC | - | - | TRBJ2-7 | TRBV21-1
CASSPPSRDAPEQYF | TGTGCCAGCAGCCCTCCCAGCCGGGACGCTCCCGAGCAGTACTTC | few | - | TRBJ2-7 | TRBV4-2
CASRAGGLSRTDTQYF | TGTGCCAGTAGGGCGGGGGGACTTTCACGCACAGATACGCAGTATTTT | - | TRBD2 | TRBJ2-3 | TRBV19
CASSYGTSGSRGTQYF | TGTGCCAGCAGTTACGGGACTAGCGGGAGCAGGGGGACCCAGTACTTC | - | TRBD2 | TRBJ2-5 | TRBV6-5
CASSVEGDTEAFF | TGTGCCAGCAGCGTAGAAGGGGACACTGAAGCTTTCTTT | - | - | TRBJ1-1 | TRBV9
CASSPWPGQGAIAGNTIYF | TGTGCCAGCTCACCATGGCCGGGACAGGGGGCGATCGCTGGAAACACCATATATTTT | - | TRBD1 | TRBJ1-3 | TRBV18
CASSWRGDEQYF | TGCGCCAGCAGCTGGCGCGGGGACGAGCAGTACTTC | - | - | TRBJ2-7 | TRBV5-1
CASVGTSGSLSYNEQFF | TGTGCCAGCGTAGGGACTAGCGGGAGTCTTTCCTACAATGAGCAGTTCTTC | - | TRBD2 | TRBJ2-1 | TRBV19
CASSGGSGTQYF | TGTGCCAGCAGTGGCGGGAGTGGGACCCAGTACTTC | - | TRBD2 | TRBJ2-5 | TRBV6-1
CASSPVSGESYEQYF | TGTGCCAGCTCACCAGTGAGCGGGGAGTCCTACGAGCAGTACTTC | - | TRBD2 | TRBJ2-7 | TRBV18
CASSGFREQFF | TGTGCCAGCAGTGGGTTCCGTGAGCAGTTCTTC | - | - | TRBJ2-1 | TRBV2
CASSSFVGGGQPQHF | TGTGCCAGCAGCTCTTTCGTGGGTGGGGGTCAGCCCCAGCATTTT | - | - | TRBJ1-5 | TRBV7-2
CASSDRGRTYEQYF | TGTGCCAGCAGTGACAGGGGTAGGACCTACGAGCAGTACTTC | - | - | TRBJ2-7 | TRBV6-1
CASSELEEAGELFF | TGTGCCAGCAGTGAGTTGGAGGAGGCCGGGGAGCTGTTTTTT | - | - | TRBJ2-2 | TRBV2
CASSRTVRAETQYF | TGTGCCAGTAGTAGGACAGTTCGGGCAGAGACCCAGTACTTC | - | - | TRBJ2-5 | TRBV19
CASSLIDGELFF | TGTGCCAGCAGTTTAATCGACGGGGAGCTGTTTTTT | - | - | TRBJ2-2 | TRBV27
CATTTRQETQYF | TGTGCCACTACGACTAGACAAGAGACCCAGTACTTC | - | - | TRBJ2-5 | TRBV28
CASSPQREVYEQYF | TGTGCCAGCAGCCCCCAGCGGGAGGTGTACGAGCAGTACTTC | - | TRBD2 | TRBJ2-7 | TRBV4-2